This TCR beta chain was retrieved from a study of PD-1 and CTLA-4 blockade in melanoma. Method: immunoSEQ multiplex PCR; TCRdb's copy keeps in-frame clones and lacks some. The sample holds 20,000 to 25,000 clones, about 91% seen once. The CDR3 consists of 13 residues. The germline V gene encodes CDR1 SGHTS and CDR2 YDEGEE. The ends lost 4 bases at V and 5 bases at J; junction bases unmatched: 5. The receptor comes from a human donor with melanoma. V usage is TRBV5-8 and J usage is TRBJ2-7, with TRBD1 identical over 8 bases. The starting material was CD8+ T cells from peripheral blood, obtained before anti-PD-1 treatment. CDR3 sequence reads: CASSLGQGHEQYF. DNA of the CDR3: TGTGCCAGCAGCCTCGGACAGGGCCACGAGCAGTACTTC.